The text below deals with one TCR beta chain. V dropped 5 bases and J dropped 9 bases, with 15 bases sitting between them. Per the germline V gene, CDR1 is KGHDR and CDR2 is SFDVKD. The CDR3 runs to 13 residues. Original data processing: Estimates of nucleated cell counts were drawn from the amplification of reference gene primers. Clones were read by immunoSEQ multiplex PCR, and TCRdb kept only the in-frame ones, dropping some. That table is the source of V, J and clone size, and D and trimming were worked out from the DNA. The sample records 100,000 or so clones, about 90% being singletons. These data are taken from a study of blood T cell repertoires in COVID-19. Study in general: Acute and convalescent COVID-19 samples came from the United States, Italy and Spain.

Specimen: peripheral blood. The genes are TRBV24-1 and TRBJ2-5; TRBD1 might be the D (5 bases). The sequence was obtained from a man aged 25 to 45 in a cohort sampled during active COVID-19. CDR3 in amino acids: CATSARQYSPQYF. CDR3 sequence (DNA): TGTGCCACCAGTGCGAGACAGTATAGTCCCCAGTACTTC.